This TCR beta chain stems from a study of blood T cell repertoires in COVID-19. Study as a whole: Sources were T cells, B-cell-depleted T cells, or PBMCs; the material itself was cDNA or gDNA.

Using immunoSEQ multiplex PCR, the repertoire was profiled, and TCRdb retains in-frame clones only, with some absent. Of 90,000 to 100,000 clones detected, about 83% appear once; the ten largest clones hold about 16%. V lost 1 base, J lost 2 bases, and 5 bases lay in between. This CDR3 region has 13 residues. The germline V gene has CDR1 SNHLY and CDR2 FYNNEI. The sequence derives from a human donor in a cohort sampled during active COVID-19. V is TRBV2 and J is TRBJ1-1, with unresolved D. The sequenced sample was peripheral blood. CDR3 bases: TGTGCCAGCAGTGAAGGACATAACACTGAAGCTTTCTTT. Translation gives CASSEGHNTEAFF.